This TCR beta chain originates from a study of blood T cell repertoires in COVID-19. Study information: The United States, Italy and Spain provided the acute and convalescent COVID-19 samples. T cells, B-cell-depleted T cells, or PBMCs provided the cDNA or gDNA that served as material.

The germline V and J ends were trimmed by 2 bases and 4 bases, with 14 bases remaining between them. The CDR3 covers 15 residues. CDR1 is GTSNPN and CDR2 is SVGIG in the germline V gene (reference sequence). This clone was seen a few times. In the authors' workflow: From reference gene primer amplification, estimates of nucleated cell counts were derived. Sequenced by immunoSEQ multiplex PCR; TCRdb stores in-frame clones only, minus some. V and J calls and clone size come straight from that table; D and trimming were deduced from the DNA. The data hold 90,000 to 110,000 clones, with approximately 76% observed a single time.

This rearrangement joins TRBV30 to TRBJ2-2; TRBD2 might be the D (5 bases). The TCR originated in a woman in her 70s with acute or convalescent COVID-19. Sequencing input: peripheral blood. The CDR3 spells CAWSPRHRGTGELFF. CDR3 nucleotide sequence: TGTGCCTGGAGTCCGCGACACCGGGGCACCGGGGAGCTGTTTTTT.